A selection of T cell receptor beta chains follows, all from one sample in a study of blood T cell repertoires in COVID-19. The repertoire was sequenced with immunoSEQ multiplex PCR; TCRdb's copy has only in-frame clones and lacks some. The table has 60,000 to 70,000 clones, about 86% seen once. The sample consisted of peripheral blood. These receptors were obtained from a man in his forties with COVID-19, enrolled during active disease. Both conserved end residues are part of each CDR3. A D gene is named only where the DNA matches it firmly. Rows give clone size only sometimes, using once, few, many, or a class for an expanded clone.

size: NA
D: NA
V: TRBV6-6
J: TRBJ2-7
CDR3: CASSQTGYEQYF
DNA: TGTGCCAGCAGTCAGACAGGTTACGAGCAGTACTTC

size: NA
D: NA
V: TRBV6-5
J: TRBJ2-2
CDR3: CASRRQSNTGELFF
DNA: TGTGCCAGCAGGAGACAGTCGAACACCGGGGAGCTGTTTTTT

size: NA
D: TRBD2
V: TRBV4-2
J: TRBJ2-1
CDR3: CASSQVRGDEQFF
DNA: TGTGCCAGCAGCCAAGTGCGGGGGGATGAGCAGTTCTTC

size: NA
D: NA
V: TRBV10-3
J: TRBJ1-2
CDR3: CAISEDTGTRYGYTF
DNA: TGTGCCATCAGTGAGGATACCGGGACAAGGTATGGCTACACCTTC

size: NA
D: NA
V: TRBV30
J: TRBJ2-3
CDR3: CAWNLGLGGATDTQYF
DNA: TGTGCCTGGAACCTAGGCCTAGGCGGGGCGACAGATACGCAGTATTTT

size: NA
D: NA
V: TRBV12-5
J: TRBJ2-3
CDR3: CASGFGGSDTQYF
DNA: TGTGCTAGTGGTTTTGGGGGGTCAGATACGCAGTATTTT

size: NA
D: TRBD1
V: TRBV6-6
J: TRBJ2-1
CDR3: CASSPGTGSYNEQFF
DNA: TGTGCCAGCAGTCCCGGGACAGGCTCCTACAATGAGCAGTTCTTC

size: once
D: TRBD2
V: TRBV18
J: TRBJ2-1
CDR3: CASSPRAGDYNEQFF
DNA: TGTGCCAGCTCACCACGAGCGGGGGACTACAATGAGCAGTTCTTC

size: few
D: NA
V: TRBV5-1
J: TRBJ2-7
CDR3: CASSSRQSSYEQYF
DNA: TGCGCCAGCAGCTCTCGACAGAGCTCCTACGAGCAGTACTTC

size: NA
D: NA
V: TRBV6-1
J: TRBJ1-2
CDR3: CASSEFPQIYGYTF
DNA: TGTGCCAGCAGTGAATTCCCCCAGATCTATGGCTACACCTTC

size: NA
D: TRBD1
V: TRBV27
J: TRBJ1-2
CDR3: CASSPPDRAGGYTF
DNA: TGTGCCAGCAGTCCCCCGGACAGGGCGGGTGGCTACACCTTC

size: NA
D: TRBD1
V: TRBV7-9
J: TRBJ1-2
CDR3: CASSLTGTLNYGYTF
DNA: TGTGCCAGCAGCTTGACAGGGACCCTGAACTATGGCTACACCTTC

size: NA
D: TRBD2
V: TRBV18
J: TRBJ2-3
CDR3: CASSPSLAGTDTQYF
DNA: TGTGCCAGCTCCCCTTCCCTAGCGGGCACAGATACGCAGTATTTT

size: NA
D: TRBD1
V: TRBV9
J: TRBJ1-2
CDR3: CASSLGQGVEGYTF
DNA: TGTGCCAGCAGCCTTGGACAGGGCGTTGAGGGCTACACCTTC

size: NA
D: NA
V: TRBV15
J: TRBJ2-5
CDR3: CATSRGNRGLDGETQYF
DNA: TGTGCCACCAGCAGAGGTAATAGGGGTTTGGATGGAGAGACCCAGTACTTC

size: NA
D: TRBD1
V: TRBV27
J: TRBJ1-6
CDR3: CASSSATGGYNSPLHF
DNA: TGTGCCAGCAGTTCCGCGACAGGGGGCTATAATTCACCCCTCCACTTT

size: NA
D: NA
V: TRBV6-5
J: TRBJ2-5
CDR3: CASRKDWDLETQYF
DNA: TGTGCCAGCAGGAAAGACTGGGACTTGGAGACCCAGTACTTC

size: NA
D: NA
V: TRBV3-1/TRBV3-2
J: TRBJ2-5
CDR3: CASSQGALPRTQYF
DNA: TGTGCCAGCAGCCAAGGGGCGCTTCCGAGGACCCAGTACTTC

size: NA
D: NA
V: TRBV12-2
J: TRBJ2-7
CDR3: CASRLCYEDESASGREQYF
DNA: TGTGCAAGTCGCTTATGTTACGAAGATGAGTCTGCGTCGGGGAGAGAGCAGTACTTC

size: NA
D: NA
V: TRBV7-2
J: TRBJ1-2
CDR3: CASTSLNYGYTF
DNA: TGTGCCAGCACCTCTTTGAACTATGGCTACACCTTC

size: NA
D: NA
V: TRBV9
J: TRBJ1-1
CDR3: CASSVASGRGTEAFF
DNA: TGTGCCAGCAGCGTAGCGTCTGGGCGGGGCACTGAAGCTTTCTTT

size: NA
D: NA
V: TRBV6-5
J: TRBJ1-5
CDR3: CASSYSWDTNQPQHF
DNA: TGTGCCAGCAGTTACTCCTGGGACACAAATCAGCCCCAGCATTTT

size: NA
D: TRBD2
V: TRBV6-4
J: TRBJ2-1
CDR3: CASSPTSGGTSYNEQFF
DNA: TGTGCCAGCAGTCCAACTAGCGGGGGAACCTCCTACAATGAGCAGTTCTTC

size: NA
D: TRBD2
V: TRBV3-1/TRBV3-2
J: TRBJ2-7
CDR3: CASSPQAGGYEQYF
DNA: TGTGCCAGCAGCCCCCAAGCGGGGGGCTACGAGCAGTACTTC

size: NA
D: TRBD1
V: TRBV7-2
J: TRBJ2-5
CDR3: CASSLGDRKETQYF
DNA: TGTGCCAGCAGCTTAGGGGACAGGAAAGAGACCCAGTACTTC

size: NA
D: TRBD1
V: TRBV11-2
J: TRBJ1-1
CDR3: CASSAGTGDPEAFF
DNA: TGTGCCAGCAGCGCCGGGACAGGGGACCCTGAAGCTTTCTTT

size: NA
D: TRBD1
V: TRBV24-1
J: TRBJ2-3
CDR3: CATSDGHRGSSTDTQYF
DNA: TGTGCCACCAGTGATGGTCACAGGGGAAGTAGCACAGATACGCAGTATTTT

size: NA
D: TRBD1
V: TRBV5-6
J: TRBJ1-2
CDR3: CASSWTGANYGYTF
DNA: TGTGCCAGCAGCTGGACAGGGGCAAACTATGGCTACACCTTC

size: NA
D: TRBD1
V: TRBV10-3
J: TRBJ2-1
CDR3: CATRQGANNEQFF
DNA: TGTGCCACCCGACAGGGGGCCAACAATGAGCAGTTCTTC

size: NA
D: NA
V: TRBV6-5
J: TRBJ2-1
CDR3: CASRNDGVNEQFF
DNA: TGTGCCAGCAGAAATGACGGAGTCAATGAGCAGTTCTTC

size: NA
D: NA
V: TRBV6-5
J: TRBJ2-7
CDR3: CASSRARQYVHEQYF
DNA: TGTGCCAGCAGCCGCGCCCGACAGTACGTCCACGAGCAGTACTTC

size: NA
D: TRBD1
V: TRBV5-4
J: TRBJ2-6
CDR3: CASSTPGQGAGGANVLTF
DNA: TGTGCCAGCAGCACGCCGGGACAGGGGGCGGGAGGGGCCAACGTCCTGACTTTC

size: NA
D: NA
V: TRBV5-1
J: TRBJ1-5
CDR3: CASSPGSDQPQHF
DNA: TGCGCCAGCAGCCCCGGGTCCGATCAGCCCCAGCATTTT

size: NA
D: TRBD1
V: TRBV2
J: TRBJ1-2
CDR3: CASSVRGPYGYTF
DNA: TGTGCCAGCAGTGTAAGGGGGCCCTATGGCTACACCTTC

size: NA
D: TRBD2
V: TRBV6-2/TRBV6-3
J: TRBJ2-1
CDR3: CASSGALAGRYNEQFF
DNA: TGTGCCAGCAGTGGGGCCTTAGCGGGGAGGTACAATGAGCAGTTCTTC

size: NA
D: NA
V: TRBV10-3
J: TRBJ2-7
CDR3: CAIRNQGGRGYEQYF
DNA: TGTGCCATCAGAAACCAGGGGGGAAGGGGCTACGAGCAGTACTTC

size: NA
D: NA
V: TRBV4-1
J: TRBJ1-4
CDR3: CASSGQGGEKLFF
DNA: TGCGCCAGCAGTGGTCAGGGAGGAGAAAAACTGTTTTTT

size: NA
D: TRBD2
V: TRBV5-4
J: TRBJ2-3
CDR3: CASSLEGLATDTQYF
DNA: TGTGCCAGCAGCTTGGAAGGACTAGCCACAGATACGCAGTATTTT

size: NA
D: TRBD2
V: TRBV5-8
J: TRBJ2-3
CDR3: CASSPGGGTDTQYF
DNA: TGTGCCAGCAGCCCCGGGGGGGGAACAGATACGCAGTATTTT

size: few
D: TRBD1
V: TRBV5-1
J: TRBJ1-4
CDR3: CASSLAGTGNEKLFF
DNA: TGCGCCAGCAGCTTGGCCGGGACAGGGAATGAAAAACTGTTTTTT

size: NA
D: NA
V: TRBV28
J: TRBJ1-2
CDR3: CARQGYDGYTF
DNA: TGTGCCAGGCAGGGATATGATGGCTACACCTTC

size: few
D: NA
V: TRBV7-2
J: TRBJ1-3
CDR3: CASSLMGSSLSGNTIYF
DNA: TGTGCCAGCAGCTTAATGGGCAGTTCCCTCTCTGGAAACACCATATATTTT

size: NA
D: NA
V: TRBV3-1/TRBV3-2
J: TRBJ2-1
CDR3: CASSQGIAYEQFF
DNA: TGTGCCAGCAGCCAAGGGATAGCGTACGAGCAGTTCTTC

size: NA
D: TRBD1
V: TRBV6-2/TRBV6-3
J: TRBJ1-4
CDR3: CASSTTGGDEKLFF
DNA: TGTGCCAGCAGTACGACAGGGGGAGATGAAAAACTGTTTTTT

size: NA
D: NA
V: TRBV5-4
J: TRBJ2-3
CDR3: CASSRSTDTQYF
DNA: TGTGCCAGCAGCCGTTCCACAGATACGCAGTATTTT

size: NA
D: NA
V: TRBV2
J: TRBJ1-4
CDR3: CASTGENEKLFF
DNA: TGTGCCAGCACCGGGGAAAATGAAAAACTGTTTTTT

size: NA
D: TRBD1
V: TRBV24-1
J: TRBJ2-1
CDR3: CATSDHYGQGSNEQFF
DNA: TGTGCCACCAGTGACCACTATGGACAGGGAAGCAATGAGCAGTTCTTC

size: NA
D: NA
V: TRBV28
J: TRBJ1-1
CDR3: CASSLAGYTEAFF
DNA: TGTGCCAGCAGTTTAGCGGGGTACACTGAAGCTTTCTTT

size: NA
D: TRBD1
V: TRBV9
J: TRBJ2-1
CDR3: CASSGRLDRASYNEQFF
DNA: TGTGCCAGCAGCGGAAGACTTGACAGGGCCTCCTACAATGAGCAGTTCTTC

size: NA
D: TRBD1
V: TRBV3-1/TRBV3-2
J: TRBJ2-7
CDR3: CASSHHPGQGSYEQYF
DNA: TGTGCCAGCAGCCACCATCCGGGACAGGGATCCTACGAGCAGTACTTC

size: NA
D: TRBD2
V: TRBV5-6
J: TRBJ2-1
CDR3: CASSGLAGGPPYEQFF
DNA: TGTGCCAGCAGCGGACTAGCGGGGGGCCCCCCCTATGAGCAGTTCTTC

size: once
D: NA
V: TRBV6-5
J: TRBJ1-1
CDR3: CASNTDQNTEAFF
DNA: TGTGCCAGCAACACAGATCAGAACACTGAAGCTTTCTTT

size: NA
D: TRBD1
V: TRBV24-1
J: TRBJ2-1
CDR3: CATSTGQGFNEQFF
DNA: TGTGCCACCTCTACGGGACAGGGGTTCAATGAGCAGTTCTTC

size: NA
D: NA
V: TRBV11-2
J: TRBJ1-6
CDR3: CASSLPRAGLNSPLHF
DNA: TGTGCCAGCAGCTTACCCCGGGCAGGGCTTAATTCACCCCTCCACTTT

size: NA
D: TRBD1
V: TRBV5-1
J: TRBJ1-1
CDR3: CASSPEDRGPAFF
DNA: TGCGCCAGCAGCCCCGAGGACAGGGGGCCAGCTTTCTTT

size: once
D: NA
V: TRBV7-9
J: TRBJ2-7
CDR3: CASSPGDVRTSYEQYF
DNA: TGTGCCAGCAGCCCCGGGGATGTTAGGACGAGCTACGAGCAGTACTTC

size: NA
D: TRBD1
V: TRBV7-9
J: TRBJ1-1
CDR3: CASSLLAGGGNTEAFF
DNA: TGTGCCAGCAGCTTATTGGCAGGGGGAGGGAACACTGAAGCTTTCTTT

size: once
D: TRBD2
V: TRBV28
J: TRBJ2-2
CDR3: CASRLSGGHGELFF
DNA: TGTGCCAGCAGGTTAAGCGGGGGGCACGGGGAGCTGTTTTTT

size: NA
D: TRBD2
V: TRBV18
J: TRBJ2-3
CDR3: CASSPMTSGGAAVGTDTQYF
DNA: TGTGCCAGCTCACCAATGACTAGCGGGGGGGCCGCGGTCGGCACAGATACGCAGTATTTT